These 18 T cell receptor beta chains were all obtained from the same sample, sequenced in a study of blood T cell repertoires in COVID-19 (dated by TCRdb to the early 2020s). Library preparation used the immunoSEQ multiplex PCR assay. As stored in TCRdb, this immuneACCESS dataset retains in-frame rearrangements with V and J assigned. A fraction of the clones does not appear; measured against another copy, unresolved V genes explain less than half of the discrepancy, and the remainder lacks a known reason. The sample records under 350,000 clones, around nine tenths of which are singletons. Jointly, the top ten make up less than 2.5% of the sample. The sequenced sample was peripheral blood. These receptors all come from a man over 45 with acute or convalescent COVID-19.

This clone was seen repeatedly, ten times or more. The chain carries TRBV18 and TRBJ1-1; the D is unclear. CDR1 and CDR2 from the germline V gene are KGHSH and LQKENI. Trimming stripped 4 bases from V and 5 bases from J, with 11 bases between. This CDR3 comprises 13 residues. The CDR3 here is CASSQMRETEAFF. The CDR3 nucleotides read TGTGCCAGCTCACAGATGAGGGAAACTGAAGCTTTCTTT. The full variable domain, completed using reference TRBV18 and TRBJ1-1, is NAGVMQNPRHLVRRRGQEARLRCSPMKGHSHVYWYRQLPEEGLKFMVYLQKENIIDESGMPKERFSAEFPKEGPSILRIQQVVRGDSAAYFCASSQMRETEAFFGQGTRLTVV.

This clone occurred a few times. This chain joins TRBV11-2 and TRBJ2-2, with a weak D call TRBD2 (5 bases). The CDR3 runs 14 residues. Trimming took 5 bases from V and 4 from J, leaving 11 bases between them. Germline CDR1 is SGHAT and CDR2 is FQNNGV. Written as DNA, the CDR3 is TGTGCCAGCAGCCCCTCCGGGATCACCGGGGAGCTGTTTTTT. Translating gives CASSPSGITGELFF.

This clone was seen a handful of times. As DNA, the CDR3 is TGTGCCAGCAGCGCTCCGGGGGCTGGGGCCAACGTCCTGACTTTC. Residues: CASSAPGAGANVLTF. The chain joins TRBV5-4 to TRBJ2-6; weak D call: TRBD2 (6 bases). Trimming left V 4 bases short and J 2 bases short, with 10 bases between. The V gene's germline CDR1 is SGHNT and CDR2 YYREEE (reference sequence). The CDR3 runs 15 residues.

This rearrangement joins TRBV7-9 to TRBJ1-1; 9 bases map to TRBD1. With V trimmed by 1 base and J by 8 bases, 2 bases remained unmatched. The CDR3 loop spans 13 amino acids. Germline V gene sequence: CDR1 SEHNR, CDR2 FQNEAQ (reference sequence). CDR3 in amino acids: CASSLGGTGEAFF. As DNA, the CDR3 is TGTGCCAGCAGCTTAGGCGGGACAGGGGAAGCTTTCTTT.

The gene calls are TRBV5-6 and TRBJ2-5, with 13 bases fitting TRBD2. Germline CDR1 and CDR2: SGHDT and YYEEEE. The CDR3 length is 17 residues. Losses at the gene ends were 4 bases for V and 4 bases for J; bases not matched to a gene: 10. The CDR3: CASSGLAGVTVVETQYF. As DNA, the CDR3 is TGTGCCAGCAGCGGACTAGCGGGGGTAACCGTCGTAGAGACCCAGTACTTC.

The chain combines TRBV6-5 with TRBJ2-1; 8 bases fit TRBD1. Germline V CDR1 and CDR2: MNHEY, SVGAGI. CDR3 length: 14 amino acids. V trimming: 6 bases; J trimming: 4 bases; junction bases outside the gene matches: 5. The CDR3 loop is CASRSDRGYNEQFF. CDR3 DNA sequence: TGTGCCAGCAGGAGCGACAGGGGATACAATGAGCAGTTCTTC.

The V and J genes are TRBV5-1 and TRBJ2-1, with 8 bases lining up with TRBD1. Germline CDR1 reads SGHRS; CDR2 reads YFSETQ. V gave up 0 bases and J gave up 6 bases; unmatched junction bases: 2. The CDR3 has 14 amino acids. CDR3 sequence: CASSLVQGVNEQFF. Here the CDR3 DNA reads TGCGCCAGCAGCTTGGTACAGGGGGTCAATGAGCAGTTCTTC.

This chain links TRBV30 with TRBJ1-2; D is perhaps TRBD1 (5 bases). V was shortened by 1 base and J by 8 bases, with 11 bases between the two germline ends. The length of the CDR3 is 12 residues. Germline assignment: CDR1 GTSNPN and CDR2 SVGIG (reference sequence). CDR3 protein: CAWSDGTSGYTF. Here the CDR3 DNA reads TGTGCCTGGAGTGACGGGACTTCGGGCTACACCTTC.

The chain couples TRBV6-4 to TRBJ2-7, with D possibly matching TRBD1 (6 bases). Per the germline V gene, CDR1 is MRHNA and CDR2 is SNTAGT. V lost 3 bases and J 9 bases, leaving 15 bases between the germline ends. The CDR3 totals 13 residues. The CDR3 here is CASSDSPTGWQYF. The CDR3 DNA sequence: TGTGCCAGCAGTGATTCCCCGACAGGTTGGCAGTACTTC.

V and J are TRBV4-2 and TRBJ1-1, with TRBD1 identical over 10 bases. The CDR3 runs 17 residues. Germline trimming cut 4 bases from V and 1 base from J; bases unmatched to any gene: 9. Germline V lookup: CDR1 LGHNA, CDR2 YNFKEQ. Here the CDR3 reads CASSLQRGTGANTEAFF. The CDR3 region has the DNA TGTGCCAGCAGCCTCCAAAGGGGGACAGGGGCGAACACTGAAGCTTTCTTT.

This chain links TRBV20-1 with TRBJ1-1; the D is unclear. Trimming removed 3 bases at V and 1 base at J, with 12 bases between. The CDR3 sequence is 14 residues long. Per germline, CDR1 DFQATT and CDR2 SNEGSKA (reference sequence). Here the CDR3 reads CSASSPTRNTEAFF. CDR3 sequence (DNA): TGCAGTGCTAGTTCCCCCACAAGGAACACTGAAGCTTTCTTT.

J is TRBJ1-2 and V is TRBV10-2; TRBD1 matches 7 bases. Unmatched junction bases numbered 13, after V lost 7 bases and J lost 5 bases. Germline CDR1 WSHSY, CDR2 SAAADI. The CDR3 length is 15 residues. DNA of the CDR3: TGCGCCAGCATGATAGGACAGGAAGGGAGTTATGGCTACACCTTC. It is translated as CASMIGQEGSYGYTF.

The chain combines TRBV9 with TRBJ1-6, with D maybe TRBD1 (6 bases). The length of the CDR3 is 17 residues. V dropped 4 bases and J dropped 4 bases, with 18 bases sitting between them. CDR1 and CDR2 (germline): SGDLS, YYNGEE. The CDR3 here is CASSSRGQGSYNSPLHF. In DNA form, the CDR3 reads TGTGCCAGCAGCTCCAGGGGCCAGGGGTCTTATAATTCACCCCTCCACTTT.

J is TRBJ2-2 and V is TRBV7-9; perhaps TRBD1 as D (6 bases). The CDR3 loop spans 15 amino acids. The germline gives CDR1 SEHNR, CDR2 FQNEAQ (reference sequence). The V and J ends lost 8 bases and 2 bases respectively, with 15 bases between them. The chain's CDR3 is CASVTRTVNTGELFF. In DNA, the CDR3 is TGTGCCAGCGTTACGCGGACAGTCAACACCGGGGAGCTGTTTTTT.

The rearrangement uses TRBV24-1 and TRBJ2-2, with D tentatively TRBD1 (7 bases). Germline loops: CDR1 KGHDR, CDR2 SFDVKD. This CDR3 spans 14 amino acids. V shed 4 bases and J shed 5 bases, with 10 bases lying between them. The CDR3 spells CATSEAGGTGELFF. The CDR3 nucleotides read TGTGCCACCAGTGAGGCAGGGGGGACCGGGGAGCTGTTTTTT.

V and J are TRBV9 and TRBJ2-2; TRBD1 aligns across 8 bases. After removal of 6 bases from V and 1 base from J, the junction contained 5 bases not matched to a gene. Germline CDR1 and CDR2: SGDLS and YYNGEE. This CDR3 spans 15 amino acids. CDR3 residues: CASTPGTGNTGELFF. DNA for the CDR3: TGTGCCAGCACCCCTGGGACAGGGAACACCGGGGAGCTGTTTTTT.

The V and J genes are TRBV6-5 and TRBJ2-1, with a tentative D call TRBD1 (6 bases). This CDR3 has 12 amino acids. Trimming cost V 6 bases and J 7 bases, with 10 bases left between them. Germline CDR1 MNHEY, CDR2 SVGAGI. The CDR3 nucleotides are TGTGCCAGCAGACAGGGTTGGAATGAGCAGTTCTTC. As protein: CASRQGWNEQFF.

The J gene is TRBJ1-1, the V gene TRBV18; D ambiguous. The CDR3 extends over 13 amino acids. The V and J ends lost 4 bases and 1 base respectively, with 7 bases between them. The germline CDR1 and CDR2 sequences are KGHSH and LQKENI. The CDR3 region is CASSRGPNTEAFF. As DNA, the CDR3 is TGTGCCAGCTCACGCGGGCCGAACACTGAAGCTTTCTTT.